This passage covers 17 T cell receptor beta chains from one sample sequenced in a study of OX40 agonist ivuxolimab in advanced cancers. The table came from immunoSEQ multiplex PCR; TCRdb's copy has only in-frame clones and leaves some out. The sample holds approximately 100,000 clones; about nine tenths are singletons and the top ten take 0.48%. The sample consisted of CD4+ or CD8+ T cells sorted from blood, taken in a trial of the OX40 agonist ivuxolimab. Source of these receptors: an adult with an advanced solid tumor such as melanoma, head and neck, liver or kidney cancer.

The chain's CDR3 is CAWSAGRQNIQYF. The CDR3 nucleotides read TGTGCCTGGAGTGCAGGGAGGCAAAACATTCAGTACTTC. This chain links TRBV30 with TRBJ2-4, with D possibly being TRBD2 (6 bases). The CDR3 has 13 amino acids. Germline-derived CDR1 and CDR2 are GTSNPN and SVGIG (reference sequence). Trimming took off 1 base at V and 5 bases at J, with 9 bases between the two ends.

The rearrangement joins TRBV10-3 to TRBJ1-6; D gene uncertain. Germline CDR1 ENHRY, CDR2 SYGVKD. This CDR3 comprises 14 residues. V was cut by 2 bases and J by 6 bases, with 8 bases left in between. The chain's CDR3 is CAISEVKGNSPLHF. The CDR3 DNA is TGTGCCATCAGTGAGGTGAAGGGTAATTCACCCCTCCACTTT.

The genes are TRBV19 and TRBJ2-5; possibly TRBD1 or TRBD2 for D (6 bases each). The CDR3 runs 15 residues. Germline CDR1 and CDR2: LNHDA and SQIVND (reference sequence). Trimming took 4 bases from V and 1 from J, leaving 13 bases between them. CDR3 DNA sequence: TGTGCCAGTAGTACCTTACAGGGAGGCCAAGAGACCCAGTACTTC. Its translation is CASSTLQGGQETQYF.

The chain combines TRBV7-2 with TRBJ2-7; weak D call: TRBD1 (5 bases). The V gene's germline CDR1 is SGHTA and CDR2 FQGNSA. There are 15 residues in the CDR3. The V end lost 5 bases, the J end lost 1 base, and 15 bases lay between the germline ends. CDR3 sequence reads: CASSLREGSSYEQYF. CDR3 nucleotide sequence: TGTGCCAGCAGCCTCAGGGAAGGCAGTTCCTACGAGCAGTACTTC.

The V gene is TRBV18, the J gene TRBJ2-3, with D possibly being TRBD1 (5 bases). The germline CDR1 and CDR2 sequences are KGHSH and LQKENI. V was clipped by 3 bases and J by 0 bases, with 13 bases between them. This CDR3 region has 16 residues. The CDR3 bases are TGTGCCAGCTCACCCATAGGGGCAAGTAGCACAGATACGCAGTATTTT. Translation: CASSPIGASSTDTQYF.

V and J are TRBV9 and TRBJ2-5; no definite D call. The ends were cut back, 0 bases at V and 5 bases at J, with 14 bases in the middle. Germline CDR1 SGDLS, CDR2 YYNGEE. This CDR3 region has 15 residues. The CDR3 spells CASSVGAGGSETQYF. The CDR3, as DNA: TGTGCCAGCAGCGTAGGGGCAGGTGGGTCGGAGACCCAGTACTTC.

The chain uses TRBV30 and TRBJ2-5; 15 bases line up with TRBD2. V was clipped by 4 bases and J by 7 bases; unmatched bases: 13. CDR3 length: 17 residues. CDR1 and CDR2 (germline): GTSNPN, SVGIG (reference sequence). DNA for the CDR3: TGTGCCTGGACCCCGCGGACTAGCGGGGGGGCCTCGGGGACCCAGTACTTC. Its protein product is CAWTPRTSGGASGTQYF.

J is TRBJ1-5 and V is TRBV6-5, with D possibly matching TRBD1 (5 bases). CDR1 MNHEY and CDR2 SVGAGI come from the germline V gene. Trimming took off 6 bases at V and 6 bases at J, with 12 bases between the two ends. There are 13 residues in the CDR3. Written as DNA, the CDR3 is TGTGCCAGCAGCCTGACAGAAACTCAGCCCCAGCATTTT. Its translation: CASSLTETQPQHF.

The count of this clone is one. This sequence joins TRBV6-5 and TRBJ1-2, with a tentative D call TRBD1 (6 bases). Trimming pared 4 bases from V and 3 bases from J, leaving 15 bases between. This CDR3 region has 15 residues. Germline V gives CDR1 MNHEY, CDR2 SVGAGI. The CDR3, as DNA: TGTGCCAGCAGTTCCACGACAGGAAACCACTATGGCTACACCTTC. Amino acids: CASSSTTGNHYGYTF.

This chain connects TRBV18 to TRBJ2-7; 9 bases line up with TRBD1. CDR1 KGHSH and CDR2 LQKENI come from the germline V gene. J gave up 6 bases and V 3 bases, and 15 bases lay outside the gene matches. The CDR3 covers 17 residues. The DNA of the CDR3 is TGTGCCAGCTCACCCCTTTCGAGGGGACAGGGAACTACCGAGCAGTACTTC. It yields the protein CASSPLSRGQGTTEQYF.

This clone appeared once. The rearrangement uses TRBV11-2 and TRBJ1-4; TRBD1 is a possible D gene (6 bases). The germline V gene has CDR1 SGHAT and CDR2 FQNNGV. Trimming took off 0 bases at V and 8 bases at J, with 16 bases between the two ends. This CDR3 has 16 amino acids. The CDR3 region is CASSLDLGAGGEKLFF. The CDR3 DNA follows: TGTGCCAGCAGCTTAGATTTGGGGGCAGGAGGCGAAAAACTGTTTTTT.

V gene TRBV11-2 combines with J gene TRBJ1-4; D is possibly TRBD1 (5 bases). Germline V gene lookup returns CDR1 SGHAT and CDR2 FQNNGV. CDR3 length: 14 amino acids. V lost 4 bases and J 7 bases, leaving 13 bases between the germline ends. CDR3 in amino acids: CASSSGLRGEKLFF. The CDR3 DNA follows: TGTGCCAGCAGCTCAGGTTTGAGGGGTGAAAAACTGTTTTTT.

V usage is TRBV28 and J usage is TRBJ1-1; D is perhaps TRBD1 (6 bases). Germline V CDR1 and CDR2: MDHEN, SYDVKM. The V gene lost 6 bases and the J gene lost 0 bases, with 17 bases spanning the gap. The CDR3 runs 16 residues. The DNA of the CDR3 is TGTGCCAGCAGGCTTGAACCGGACAGACTGAACACTGAAGCTTTCTTT. The encoded protein is CASRLEPDRLNTEAFF.

This chain uses TRBV30 with TRBJ2-7, with a possible D match to TRBD1 (6 bases). The CDR3 extends over 14 amino acids. Germline values: CDR1 GTSNPN, CDR2 SVGIG (reference sequence). Trimming took 2 bases from V and 0 from J, leaving 11 bases between them. The chain's CDR3 is CAWSRGGSSYEQYF. CDR3 DNA sequence: TGTGCCTGGAGTAGAGGGGGAAGCTCCTACGAGCAGTACTTC.

V usage is TRBV5-5 and J usage is TRBJ2-1; TRBD2 agrees at 7 bases. The germline CDR1 and CDR2 sequences are SGHKS and YYEKEE (reference sequence). V was clipped by 1 base and J by 2 bases; unmatched bases: 3. The CDR3 extends over 15 amino acids. The CDR3 loop reads CASSLPLAAYNEQFF. The CDR3 DNA is TGTGCCAGCAGCTTGCCCCTAGCGGCCTACAATGAGCAGTTCTTC.

The CDR3 DNA reads as TGTGCCAGCAGCTTAGCCCCACAGCGGGGGGGCGACGATGAGCAGTTCTTC. It translates to CASSLAPQRGGDDEQFF. The chain carries TRBV7-2 and TRBJ2-1; 10 nucleotides line up with TRBD2. Losses at the gene ends were 0 bases for V and 8 bases for J; bases not matched to a gene: 10. The CDR3 runs to 17 residues. CDR1 and CDR2 (germline): SGHTA, FQGNSA.

J is TRBJ2-1 and V is TRBV6-5; D is undetermined. The CDR3 length is 13 residues. V was cut by 7 bases and J by 9 bases, with 16 bases left in between. The germline CDR1 and CDR2 sequences are MNHEY and SVGAGI. The CDR3 is CASIPAVAGEQFF. The CDR3 coding sequence is TGTGCCAGCATCCCCGCGGTAGCAGGTGAGCAGTTCTTC.